The 16 T cell receptor beta chains listed next were all sequenced from one sample in a study of shared clonotypes between healthy human individuals. Generated by immunoSEQ multiplex PCR, the TCRdb table keeps only in-frame clones and is missing some. The sample includes about 2.3 million clones, 85% to 95% of them seen just once. Input material: naive CD4+ T cells from PBMCs. Indicated subset: CD45RA+ positively selected. All receptors come from a man in his late teens or twenties in good health. Some clones in this sample may be carry-over from other donors' samples.

This clone was seen just once. Compared with germline, one end of the junction differs, possibly owing to a read error. The V call is TRBV4-2, the J call TRBJ2-5, with D possibly called TRBD1 or TRBD2 (5 bases each). Looked up from germline, CDR1 is LGHNA and CDR2 is YNFKEQ. The CDR3 contains 13 residues. CDR3 loop: CASSPPRGEAQYF. The CDR3 nucleotides are TGTGCCAGCAGCCCCCCTAGGGGAGAGGCCCAGTACTTC.

V and J are TRBV28 and TRBJ2-2; no clear D gene. Trimming stripped 3 bases from V and 7 bases from J, with 21 bases between. The CDR3 runs 17 residues. The germline CDR1 and CDR2 sequences are MDHEN and SYDVKM. The CDR3 protein is CASSFPRVAPHDGELFF. The DNA of the CDR3 is TGTGCCAGCAGTTTCCCTAGGGTAGCCCCCCACGACGGGGAGCTGTTTTTT.

The V call is TRBV11-2, the J call TRBJ2-5; 7 bases agree with TRBD2. The J segment lost 7 bases and the V segment lost 5 bases, leaving 10 bases of the junction unmatched. CDR3 length: 14 amino acids. Germline V gene lookup returns CDR1 SGHAT and CDR2 FQNNGV. CDR3 sequence reads: CASSLGLPSGTQYF. CDR3 nucleotide sequence: TGTGCCAGCAGCCTGGGACTACCTAGCGGGACCCAGTACTTC.

This clone was seen a single time. This rearrangement joins TRBV6-6 to TRBJ1-3; unclear D gene. The CDR3 spans 10 residues. Trimming shortened V by 8 bases and J by 8 bases, and 7 bases separated the two germline ends. CDR1 MNHNY and CDR2 SVGAGI come from the germline V gene (reference sequence). CDR3 coding DNA: TGTGCCAGCGGATCAGACACCATATATTTT. Translating it yields CASGSDTIYF.

This clone has just one count. The CDR3 DNA follows: TGTGCCAGCAGTCCCGGGACTAGCGGGAGGAGGCAAGAGACCCAGTACTTC. Translated: CASSPGTSGRRQETQYF. The V call is TRBV11-3, the J call TRBJ2-5, with 15 bases that match TRBD2. The length of the CDR3 is 17 residues. The V gene's germline CDR1 is SGHNT and CDR2 YENEEA. The V and J ends lost 6 bases and 2 bases, in that order; junction bases with no gene match: 7.

The chain joins TRBV7-9 to TRBJ2-1; 7 bases align to TRBD2. CDR3 size: 18 residues. Germline lookup yields CDR1 SEHNR and CDR2 FQNEAQ (reference sequence). Trimming removed 4 bases from V and 5 bases from J; junction bases left unmatched: 17. The CDR3 reads CASSSQPRPGLYHNEQFF. The CDR3 bases are TGTGCCAGCAGCTCGCAACCTAGACCGGGACTATATCACAATGAGCAGTTCTTC.

The chain is built from TRBV9 and TRBJ1-2; TRBD1 is a possible D gene (6 bases). V was cut by 8 bases and J by 1 base, with 9 bases left in between. The CDR3 length is 12 residues. CDR1 and CDR2 (germline): SGDLS, YYNGEE. CDR3 amino acids: CASRDINYGYTF. The CDR3 bases are TGTGCCAGTAGGGACATTAACTATGGCTACACCTTC.

The rearrangement joins TRBV5-4 to TRBJ2-3, with 15 bases aligning to TRBD2. J lost 4 bases, V lost 4 bases, and 4 bases had no gene match. CDR3 size: 16 residues. Germline-derived CDR1 and CDR2 are SGHNT and YYREEE (reference sequence). CDR3 nucleotides: TGTGCCAGCAGCCGGACTAGCGGGAGGGCTGCAGATACGCAGTATTTT. This sequence encodes CASSRTSGRAADTQYF.

J is TRBJ2-5 and V is TRBV28; D assignment may be TRBD1 or TRBD2 (5 bases each). CDR3 length: 16 amino acids. Trimming took off 2 bases at V and 6 bases at J, with 19 bases between the two ends. CDR1 and CDR2 from the germline V gene are MDHEN and SYDVKM. CDR3 bases: TGTGCCAGCAGTTTAAGGGGTGTGGGGGATAGTCAGACCCAGTACTTC. Translation gives CASSLRGVGDSQTQYF.

The chain joins TRBV6-1 to TRBJ2-7; D gene uncertain. CDR3 length: 14 amino acids. CDR1 is MNHNS, CDR2 SASEGT, per germline. V lost 5 bases and J lost 5, with 16 bases in between. The CDR3 is CASSPRPQRDEQYF. The CDR3 region has the DNA TGTGCCAGCAGTCCCCGACCCCAAAGGGACGAGCAGTACTTC.

A remark on this clone: This sample also contains other DNA sequences that code for the same CDR3. The rearrangement links TRBV30 to TRBJ1-2; TRBD1 is a possible D gene (5 bases). Per germline, CDR1 GTSNPN and CDR2 SVGIG (reference sequence). The CDR3 extends over 14 amino acids. V lost 1 base and J lost 0, with 9 bases in between. CDR3 amino acids: CAWSGGGSNYGYTF. In nucleotides, the CDR3 is TGTGCCTGGAGTGGGGGGGGTTCTAACTATGGCTACACCTTC. Complete variable domain (other parts from reference TRBV30 and TRBJ1-2): SQTIHQWPATLVQPVGSPLSLECTVEGTSNPNLYWYRQAAGRGLQLLFYSVGIGQISSEVPQNLSASRPQDRQFILSSKKLLLSDSGFYLCAWSGGGSNYGYTFGSGTRLTVV.

Note on this clone: Additional DNA sequences in this sample encode the identical CDR3. The chain recombines TRBV6-4 with TRBJ2-3; 10 bases fit TRBD2. CDR3 length: 14 residues. V lost 4 bases and J lost 3; bases outside the gene matches: 1. Germline V gives CDR1 MRHNA, CDR2 SNTAGT. The CDR3 DNA sequence: TGTGCCAGCAGTGTAGCGGGAGGAACAGATACGCAGTATTTT. Translated: CASSVAGGTDTQYF.

V and J are TRBV9 and TRBJ2-3; 7 bases agree with TRBD2. Trimming removed 3 bases from V and 4 bases from J; junction bases left unmatched: 8. This CDR3 has 15 amino acids. From germline, CDR1 is SGDLS and CDR2 YYNGEE. The chain's CDR3 is CASSDGLVGADTQYF. CDR3 sequence (DNA): TGTGCCAGCAGCGATGGACTAGTCGGCGCAGATACGCAGTATTTT.

The chain employs TRBV5-4 and TRBJ1-2; D call uncertain. V dropped 3 bases and J dropped 5 bases, with 11 bases sitting between them. The CDR3 sequence is 13 residues long. Germline loops: CDR1 SGHNT, CDR2 YYREEE (reference sequence). The CDR3 sequence: CASSSFREYGYTF. DNA of the CDR3: TGTGCCAGCAGCTCTTTTCGGGAGTATGGCTACACCTTC.

The rearrangement uses TRBV2 and TRBJ1-2; TRBD1 agrees at 7 bases. Germline V gene lookup returns CDR1 SNHLY and CDR2 FYNNEI. J was trimmed by 0 bases and V by 7 bases; bases with no gene match: 14. CDR3 length: 17 residues. CDR3 in DNA: TGTGCCAGCACTAAGTCCCCGAGAGACAGGGCTAACTATGGCTACACCTTC. This encodes CASTKSPRDRANYGYTF.

This chain's CDR3 is CASSLGTSGIETQYF. In nucleotides, the CDR3 is TGTGCCAGCAGCTTAGGGACTAGCGGGATAGAGACCCAGTACTTC. This chain links TRBV7-8 with TRBJ2-5, with 12 bases that match TRBD2. Germline CDR1 SGHVS, CDR2 FQNEAQ. V lost 1 base, J lost 4 bases, and 1 base stayed unmatched. This CDR3 spans 15 amino acids.